One and the same sample provided the 16 T cell receptor beta chains below, sequenced in a study of T cells in Graves' hyperthyroidism and ophthalmopathy. There were TCR beta CDR3 regions amplified from RNA transcripts. First-round RT-PCR with HTBI primers amplified the TCR CDR3 region. MiXCR was run by TCRdb on the multiplex PCR reads, yielding one entry per CDR3 protein. There are approximately 590,000 distinct CDR3 sequences in the sample; 40% to 55% occur only once, and 6.5% to 9% lies in the top ten. Material for sequencing was peripheral blood or thyroid tissue (not recorded which). The origin of the receptors is a woman younger than 35 with Graves' hyperthyroidism.

The rearrangement uses TRBV2 and TRBJ2-3, with TRBD1 matching 8 bases. The junction had 8 bases not matched to a gene; V was cut back by 6 bases and J by 3 bases. This CDR3 comprises 15 residues. The germline CDR1 and CDR2 sequences are SNHLY and FYNNEI. CDR3 residues: CASRDRTGTTDTQYF. CDR3 nucleotide sequence: TGTGCCAGCAGGGACCGGACAGGGACAACAGATACGCAGTATTTT.

This clonotype was seen repeatedly, ten times or more. The chain carries TRBV24-1 and TRBJ1-2; TRBD1 agrees at 7 bases. The ends lost 3 bases at V and 2 bases at J; junction bases unmatched: 2. The CDR3 contains 14 residues. Looked up from germline, CDR1 is KGHDR and CDR2 is SFDVKD. The CDR3 is CATSDLGQNYGYTF. The CDR3 nucleotides are TGTGCCACCAGTGATCTGGGACAGAACTATGGCTACACCTTC.

This clonotype was detected only a few times. The CDR3 region is CASSSRLVTTNTEAFF. CDR3 DNA sequence: TGTGCCAGCAGCTCCCGGTTGGTAACAACAAACACTGAAGCTTTCTTT. The V and J genes are TRBV7-8 and TRBJ1-1; D remains unclear. Germline CDR1 reads SGHVS; CDR2 reads FQNEAQ. V lost 4 bases and J 2 bases, leaving 17 bases between the germline ends. This CDR3 comprises 16 residues.

This clonotype was observed many times. The chain couples TRBV5-1 to TRBJ1-6, with TRBD1 matching 10 bases. This CDR3 spans 15 amino acids. CDR1 and CDR2 from the germline V gene are SGHRS and YFSETQ. With 0 bases clipped from V and 8 bases from J, the junction kept 2 bases outside the gene matches. The CDR3 DNA is TGCGCCAGCAGCTTGGGCGGACAGGGGGATTCACCCCTCCACTTT. It encodes CASSLGGQGDSPLHF.

The chain links TRBV9 to TRBJ1-1; 7 bases are shared with TRBD1. Per germline, CDR1 SGDLS and CDR2 YYNGEE. V gave up 2 bases and J gave up 4 bases; unmatched junction bases: 8. The CDR3 spans 15 residues. As DNA, the CDR3 is TGTGCCAGCAGCGTTAGTAGGGGGCACGGCACTGAAGCTTTCTTT. Translated, it gives CASSVSRGHGTEAFF.

The chain is built from TRBV6-1 and TRBJ2-7; 8 positions agree with TRBD1. The germline gives CDR1 MNHNS, CDR2 SASEGT. This CDR3 is built from 15 residues. After removal of 2 bases from V and 3 bases from J, the junction contained 6 bases not matched to a gene. The CDR3 spells CASSEYGTGYYEQYF. The CDR3 bases are TGTGCCAGCAGTGAATATGGGACAGGCTACTACGAGCAGTACTTC.

As concerns this clonotype: A read error may be the cause here, since a much bigger clone is one base away. V is TRBV24-1 and J is TRBJ1-4; D is ambiguous. CDR3 size: 13 residues. Germline lookup yields CDR1 KGHDR and CDR2 SFDVKD. Trimming stripped 7 bases from V and 4 bases from J, with 9 bases between. This CDR3 reads CATRDADNEKLFF. The CDR3 region has the DNA TGTGCCACCAGGGACGCGGATAATGAAAAACTGTTTTTT.

The chain links TRBV25-1 to TRBJ1-5; D not resolved. The CDR3 runs to 14 residues. Germline assignment: CDR1 MGHDK and CDR2 SYGVNS. Trimming stripped 5 bases from V and 4 bases from J, with 12 bases between. DNA for the CDR3: TGTGCCAGCAGTCCACACAGTGTAAATCAGCCCCAGCATTTT. It encodes CASSPHSVNQPQHF. Based on the CDR3 plus reference TRBV25-1 and TRBJ1-5, the full variable domain is EADIYQTPRYLVIGTGKKITLECSQTMGHDKMYWYQQDPGMELHLIHYSYGVNSTEKGDLSSESTVSRIRTEHFPLTLESARPSHTSQYLCASSPHSVNQPQHFGDGTRLSIL.

The table lists this clonotype with many counts. V is TRBV2 and J is TRBJ1-5; D not resolved. V was trimmed by 7 bases and J by 0 bases, leaving 10 bases between them. The CDR3 totals 14 residues. Germline CDR1 SNHLY, CDR2 FYNNEI. For the CDR3, the DNA is TGTGCCAGCACCCGCTTGTATAGCAATCAGCCCCAGCATTTT. Residues: CASTRLYSNQPQHF. Based on the CDR3 plus reference TRBV2 and TRBJ1-5, the full variable domain is EPEVTQTPSHQVTQMGQEVILRCVPISNHLYFYWYRQILGQKVEFLVSFYNNEISEKSEIFDDQFSVERPDGSNFTLKIRSTKLEDSAMYFCASTRLYSNQPQHFGDGTRLSIL.

This clonotype was seen more than once but under ten times. This chain's CDR3 is CASSLVGNEQFF. As DNA, the CDR3 is TGTGCCAGCAGCTTAGTGGGGAATGAGCAGTTCTTC. The chain has TRBV7-2 and TRBJ2-1, with no clear D. The CDR3 covers 12 residues. V shed 1 base and J shed 7 bases, with 5 bases lying between them. CDR1 is SGHTA and CDR2 is FQGNSA in the germline V gene.

The gene calls are TRBV20-1 and TRBJ1-1; TRBD1 might be the D (6 bases). Germline V lookup: CDR1 DFQATT, CDR2 SNEGSKA (reference sequence). Deletions cut 2 bases from V and 6 bases from J, with 13 bases between. This CDR3 region has 13 residues. Here the CDR3 reads CSARHAGVAEAFF. CDR3 DNA sequence: TGCAGTGCTAGACATGCAGGGGTAGCTGAAGCTTTCTTT.

Notes on this clonotype: An end of the junction does not agree with germline; a read error may underlie this. V usage is TRBV10-3 and J usage is TRBJ1-1; D ambiguous. Germline-derived CDR1 and CDR2 are ENHRY and SYGVKD. This CDR3 spans 13 amino acids. The CDR3 protein is CASSYSGVTEAFF. CDR3 bases: TGTGCCAGCAGTTACTCTGGGGTTACTGAAGCTTTCTTT.

The table lists this clonotype with a few counts. This chain uses TRBV7-2 with TRBJ2-2; 12 bases fit TRBD2. V shed 5 bases, J shed 5 bases, and the junction held 6 bases outside the gene matches. Germline V gene data show CDR1 as SGHTA and CDR2 as FQGNSA. This CDR3 has 16 residues. The CDR3 protein is CASSPRTSGITGELFF. DNA of the CDR3: TGTGCCAGCAGCCCGAGGACTAGCGGGATAACCGGGGAGCTGTTTTTT. Drawing the rest from reference TRBV7-2 and TRBJ2-2, the complete variable domain is GAGVSQSPSNKVTEKGKDVELRCDPISGHTALYWYRQSLGQGLEFLIYFQGNSAPDKSGLPSDRFSAERTGGSVSTLTIQRTQQEDSAVYLCASSPRTSGITGELFFGEGSRLTVL.

This chain links TRBV7-8 with TRBJ2-2; 9 bases match TRBD1. CDR1 and CDR2 from the germline V gene are SGHVS and FQNEAQ. This CDR3 region has 17 residues. V trimming: 5 bases; J trimming: 6 bases; junction bases outside the gene matches: 13. This chain's CDR3 is CASSPRRDRVKPGELFF. In DNA form, the CDR3 reads TGTGCCAGCAGCCCAAGGCGGGACAGGGTAAAGCCCGGGGAGCTGTTTTTT.

This clonotype was found a few times. The chain links TRBV19 to TRBJ1-6, with D hard to call. Trimming pared 9 bases from V and 5 bases from J, leaving 14 bases between. Germline CDR1 is LNHDA and CDR2 is SQIVND (reference sequence). The CDR3 covers 14 residues. The CDR3 DNA sequence: TGTGCCAGCAGCCGCCGGGCCGATAATTCACCCCTCCACTTT. Translation gives CASSRRADNSPLHF.

The chain links TRBV20-1 to TRBJ2-5; the D gene is possibly TRBD2 (6 bases). Germline-derived CDR1 and CDR2 are DFQATT and SNEGSKA (reference sequence). V lost 0 bases to trimming and J lost 5 bases, with 19 bases between them. The CDR3 length is 16 residues. The CDR3 sequence is CSARDEGREVSETQYF. In nucleotides, the CDR3 is TGCAGTGCTAGAGATGAAGGCAGGGAGGTATCGGAGACCCAGTACTTC.